The clone carrying this T cell receptor (beta chain) was seen a few times. Its antigen is unknown. This record belongs to a study of OX40 agonist ivuxolimab in advanced cancers. Notes on the study in general: Average numbers of expanded clones were greater in CD8+ T cells than in CD4+. Clonal expansion among partial responders at 0.1-3.0 mg/kg ranked near the lowest.

The germline V gene has CDR1 MNHEY and CDR2 SMNVEV (reference sequence). The CDR3 is 14 amino acids. V gave up 6 bases and J gave up 2 bases, with 14 bases separating them. Here immunoSEQ multiplex PCR was the method, and the copy in TCRdb shows in-frame clones only, minus some. Here the sample spans over 20,000 clones, more than 75% being singletons. Specimen: CD4+ or CD8+ T cells sorted from blood, collected in a trial of the OX40 agonist ivuxolimab. The clonotype comes from an adult with an advanced solid tumor such as melanoma, head and neck, liver or kidney cancer. J is TRBJ2-7 and V is TRBV27, with D possibly being TRBD1 (6 bases). Written as DNA, the CDR3 is TGTGCCAGCAGCACAGGGCACCCGACCTACGAGCAGTACTTC. Residues: CASSTGHPTYEQYF.